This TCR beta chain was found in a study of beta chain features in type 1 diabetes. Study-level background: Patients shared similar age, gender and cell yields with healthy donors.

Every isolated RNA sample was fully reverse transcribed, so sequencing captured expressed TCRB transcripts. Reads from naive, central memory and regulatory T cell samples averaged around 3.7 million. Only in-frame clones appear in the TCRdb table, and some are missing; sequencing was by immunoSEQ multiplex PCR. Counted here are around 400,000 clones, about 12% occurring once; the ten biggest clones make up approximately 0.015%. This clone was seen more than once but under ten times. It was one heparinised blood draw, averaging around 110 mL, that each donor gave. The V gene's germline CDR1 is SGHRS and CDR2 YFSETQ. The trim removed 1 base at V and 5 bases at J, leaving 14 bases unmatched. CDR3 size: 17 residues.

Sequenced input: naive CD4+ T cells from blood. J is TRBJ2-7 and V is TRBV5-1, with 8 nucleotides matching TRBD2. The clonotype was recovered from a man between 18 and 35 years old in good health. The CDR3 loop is CASSLPGGVGLRDEQYF. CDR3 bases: TGCGCCAGCAGCTTGCCGGGGGGGGTCGGACTACGGGACGAGCAGTACTTC.